This TCR beta chain was recovered during a study of technical replicates of blood from a few donors. Clones were read by immunoSEQ multiplex PCR, and TCRdb kept only the in-frame ones, dropping some. The sample lists some 60,000 clones; nearly 90% were seen once. V lost 7 bases, J lost 2 bases, and 6 bases stayed unmatched. Germline assignment: CDR1 SEHNR and CDR2 FQNEAQ (reference sequence). The CDR3 runs to 14 residues. The receptor was derived from a human donor in good health. Some clones in this sample may be carry-over from other donors' samples. The sample consisted of PBMCs. V and J are TRBV7-9 and TRBJ2-7; 9 bases line up with TRBD2. The CDR3 spells CASTRGLAPYEQYF. In DNA, the CDR3 is TGTGCCAGCACCCGGGGACTAGCCCCCTACGAGCAGTACTTC.